Below, one T cell receptor beta chain is given with its context. Its matching antigen is unknown. TCRdb independently ran MiXCR on the reads; one entry per CDR3 protein. The sample holds hundreds of thousands of distinct CDR3 sequences, about a sixth seen once. This record belongs to a study of T cell repertoires in cytomegalovirus infection. At the level of the study: Carrying CMV and the relevant HLA type showed in public TCR beta signatures. Study observations and caveats: Cumulative frequency of public TCR beta families picked out carriers of CMV plus the relevant HLA. Clonotypes of TCR beta that were HLA-C-restricted and CMV-specific dominated the ex vivo response.

The sequence was obtained from a human donor in good health (CMV status not recorded). Some clones in this sample may be carry-over from other donors' samples. Sequencing input: PBMCs.

The CDR3 loop reads CSASRTFSYEQYF. The CDR3 DNA follows: TGCAGTGCTTCTAGGACTTTTTCCTACGAGCAGTACTTC. J is TRBJ2-7 and V is TRBV20-1, with D possibly being TRBD2 (5 bases). This CDR3 region has 13 residues. V lost 5 bases and J 1 base, leaving 12 bases between the germline ends. Per the germline V gene, CDR1 is DFQATT and CDR2 is SNEGSKA (reference sequence).